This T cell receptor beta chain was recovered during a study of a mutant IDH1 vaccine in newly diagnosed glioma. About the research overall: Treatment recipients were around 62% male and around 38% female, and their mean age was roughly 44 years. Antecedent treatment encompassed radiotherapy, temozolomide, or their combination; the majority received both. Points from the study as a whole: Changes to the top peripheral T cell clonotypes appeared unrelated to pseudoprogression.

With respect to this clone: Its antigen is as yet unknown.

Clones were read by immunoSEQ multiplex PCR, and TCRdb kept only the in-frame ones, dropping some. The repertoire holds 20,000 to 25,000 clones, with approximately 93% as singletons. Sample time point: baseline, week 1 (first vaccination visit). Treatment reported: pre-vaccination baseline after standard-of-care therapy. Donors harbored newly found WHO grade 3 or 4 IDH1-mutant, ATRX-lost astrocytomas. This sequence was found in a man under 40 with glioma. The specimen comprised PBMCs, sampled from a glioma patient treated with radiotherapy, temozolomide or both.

In DNA form, the CDR3 reads TGTGCTAGTGGTTTTTACGACCGGCGGGGTGAAAAACTGTTTTTT. Protein: CASGFYDRRGEKLFF. The chain uses TRBV12-5 and TRBJ1-4, with D hard to call. Germline V gene lookup returns CDR1 LGHNT and CDR2 FRNRAP. The CDR3 spans 15 residues. Trimming removed 3 bases from V and 7 bases from J, with 15 bases in between.